This TCR beta chain was found in a study of T-cell reconstitution after alpha-beta-depleted transplantation in children (dated by TCRdb to the mid-2010s). With regard to the full study: The study quantitatively tracked T-cell immune reconstitution after TCRalphabeta/CD19-depleted allogeneic hematopoietic cell transplantation in children using TCR repertoire profiling.

This clonotype was seen ten or more times. It has no known antigen specificity. The record has no base qualities; no much larger clone is one base away. Library preparation was by PCR. The reads were generated on an Illumina HiSeq 2500. TCR libraries were prepared with molecular barcoding, using unique molecular identifiers to normalize TCRbeta repertoire quantification. TCRdb itself trimmed the public reads at Q25 with fastp, ran MiXCR and retained productive beta chains. Every entry covers one CDR3 protein and lists the most common genes and DNA from its rows. This sample lists over 150,000 distinct CDR3 sequences; roughly 6.3% were detected once. The top ten hold about 4.3% of the sample. In the germline V gene (reference sequence), CDR1 corresponds to SGHKS and CDR2 to YYEKEE. The CDR3 contains 13 residues, cysteine and phenylalanine counted. Only the CDR3 portion is preserved as DNA: 39 bases, with reading frame beginning at the first base. V lost 4 bases and J lost 4 bases; the stretch between them is 12 bases long.

The paper as a whole reports these results and caveats: Hyperexpanded clone frequencies declined over subsequent months; after one year, T-cell counts and TCRbeta diversity were mostly attributed to newly produced T cells. Apparently early alphabetaT-cell count recovery about two months after transplant reportedly relied on only several hundred rapidly expanded clones derived from non-depleted graft cells. In some patients, high TCRbeta diversity at day 60 was attributed to recipient T cells and intrathymic progenitors that had survived conditioning.

The label giving this sample's treatment or condition can be read as: allogeneic hematopoietic cell transplantation with graft depleted of TCRalphabeta T cells and CD19 B cells. Transplant recipients were children who received TCRalphabeta/CD19-depleted allogeneic hematopoietic cell grafts. This receptor chain uses TRBV5-5 and TRBJ2-7; the D segment cannot be called with confidence. Sequences were derived from PBMCs, sampled before TCRalphabeta/CD19-depleted stem cell transplant. The sequence was obtained from a girl less than two years old with combined immunodeficiency, due to receive a stem cell transplant. The nucleotide sequence reads as follows: TGTGCCAGCAGCCCCCCTACCCTGTACGAGCAGTACTTC. It codes for CASSPPTLYEQYF.